This T cell receptor (beta chain) came from a study of control samples from healthy donors and cancer patients. Assay: immunoSEQ multiplex PCR; the TCRdb copy retains only in-frame clones and omits some. The repertoire holds about 120,000 clones, 70% to 90% seen once, with around 3.4% in the top ten. Sample: blood. The origin of this receptor is a middle-aged man in good health.

In nucleotides, the CDR3 is TGCGCCAGCAGACCTGCCGGGACAGAGAACTATGGCTACACCTTC. It codes for CASRPAGTENYGYTF. The chain links TRBV5-1 to TRBJ1-2; 7 bases fit TRBD1. This CDR3 region has 15 residues. After removal of 5 bases from V and 2 bases from J, the junction contained 9 bases not matched to a gene. Germline values: CDR1 SGHRS, CDR2 YFSETQ.